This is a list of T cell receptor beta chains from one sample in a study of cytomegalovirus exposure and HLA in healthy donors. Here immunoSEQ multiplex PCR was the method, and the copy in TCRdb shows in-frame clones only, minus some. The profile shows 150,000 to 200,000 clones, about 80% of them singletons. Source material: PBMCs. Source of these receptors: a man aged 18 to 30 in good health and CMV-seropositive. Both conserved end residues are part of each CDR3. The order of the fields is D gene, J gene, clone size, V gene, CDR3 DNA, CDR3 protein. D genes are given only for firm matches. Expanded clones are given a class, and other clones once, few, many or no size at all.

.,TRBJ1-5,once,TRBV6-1,TGTGCCAGCAGTGGGGCCAGAAAAAGCAATCAGCCCCAGCATTTT,CASSGARKSNQPQHF
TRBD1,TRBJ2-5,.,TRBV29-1,TGCAGCGCCGACTGGGGACAGGGTCAAGAGACCCAGTACTTC,CSADWGQGQETQYF
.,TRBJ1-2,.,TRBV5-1,TGCGCCAGCAGCTTAGGGGGGGTAGGATACTATGGCTACACCTTC,CASSLGGVGYYGYTF
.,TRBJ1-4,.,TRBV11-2,TGTGCCAGCAGCTTTTGGACGACAGGAGGCGATGAAAAACTGTTTTTT,CASSFWTTGGDEKLFF
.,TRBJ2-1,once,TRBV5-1,TGCGCCAGCAGCTTAGCGCTGTTTAATGAGCAGTTCTTC,CASSLALFNEQFF
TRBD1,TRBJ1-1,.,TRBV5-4,TGTGCCAGCACCGTGGACAGGGAGGACACTGAAGCTTTCTTT,CASTVDREDTEAFF
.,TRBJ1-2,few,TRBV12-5,TGTGCTAGTGGTTCAACAGGGTCGAATGGCTACACCTTC,CASGSTGSNGYTF
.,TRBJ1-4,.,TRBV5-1,TGCGCCAGCAGCTTGTCAGGGGAACTGTTTTTT,CASSLSGELFF
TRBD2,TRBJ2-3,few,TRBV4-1,TGCGCCAGCAGCCAAGTCGGCCTAGCGGGAGGGCAAAGCTACACAGATACGCAGTATTTT,CASSQVGLAGGQSYTDTQYF
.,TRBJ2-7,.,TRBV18,TGTGCCAGCCCACCGGGGACAACGTACGAGCAGTACTTC,CASPPGTTYEQYF
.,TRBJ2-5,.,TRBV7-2,TGTGCCAGCAGCTTAGTAGGGGGAGAGACCCAGTACTTC,CASSLVGGETQYF
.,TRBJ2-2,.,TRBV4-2,TGTGCCAGCAGCCGAACCCTAGCGCTATTGGGGACCGGGGAGCTGTTTTTT,CASSRTLALLGTGELFF
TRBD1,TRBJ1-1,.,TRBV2,TGTGCCAGCAGACGGACAGGGGGCCCTATTAATAAGCCCCCTGAAGCTTTCTTT,CASRRTGGPINKPPEAFF
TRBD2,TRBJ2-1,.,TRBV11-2,TGTGCCAGCAGACGCGGGAGGGATTTTGGCTACAATGAGCAGTTCTTC,CASRRGRDFGYNEQFF
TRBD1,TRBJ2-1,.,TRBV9,TGTGCCAGCAGCTCGAGTTTAAGGGGGCACAATGAGCAGTTCTTC,CASSSSLRGHNEQFF
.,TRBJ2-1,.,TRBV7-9,TGTGCCAGCAGCTTAGCGGGAGTAGTGGGGTACAATGAGCAGTTCTTC,CASSLAGVVGYNEQFF
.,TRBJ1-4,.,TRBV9,TGTGCCAGCAGCGTATTAGGCAGCAGGGATTATGAAAAACTGTTTTTT,CASSVLGSRDYEKLFF
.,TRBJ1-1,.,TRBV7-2,TGTGCCAGCAGCCGTCAGGGGAACACTGAAGCTTTCTTT,CASSRQGNTEAFF
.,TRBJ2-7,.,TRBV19,TGTGCCAGTAGTATGGAGGAGAGAAAACAGCGCTACGAGCAGTACTTC,CASSMEERKQRYEQYF
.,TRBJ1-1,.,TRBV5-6,TGTGCCAGCAGCTTGCCCAGGGTGAGCCCCACAGAAGAAAACACTGAAGCTTTCTTT,CASSLPRVSPTEENTEAFF
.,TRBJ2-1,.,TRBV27,TGTGCCACCCTATCAGTGGGGGGGCCGGTTCGGCAGTTCTTC,CATLSVGGPVRQFF
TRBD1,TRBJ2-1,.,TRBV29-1,TGCAGCGCTCAGACAGGGGTCTCCTACAATGAGCAGTTCTTC,CSAQTGVSYNEQFF
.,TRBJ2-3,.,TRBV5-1,TGCGCCAGCAGCGTGGGCGTGGGCGAACCCTTTATCACAGATACGCAGTATTTT,CASSVGVGEPFITDTQYF
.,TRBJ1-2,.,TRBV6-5,TGTGCCAGCAGCGCAGCAGGGTTGGAGAATGGCTACACCTTC,CASSAAGLENGYTF
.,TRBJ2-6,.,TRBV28,TGTGCCTGCCGCGGACAGCGCTCTGTTGGGGCCAACGTCCTGACTTTC,CACRGQRSVGANVLTF
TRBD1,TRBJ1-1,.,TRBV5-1,TGCGCCAGCAGCTCGGGACAGGGAGATCACGCAGCTTTCTTT,CASSSGQGDHAAFF
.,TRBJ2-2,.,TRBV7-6,TGTGCCAGCAGCTTTTCCCAGGCCGGGGAGCTGTTTTTT,CASSFSQAGELFF
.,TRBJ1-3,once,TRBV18,TGTGCCAGCTCACCACAAGCAGGGGCCCTCTCTGGAAACACCATATATTTT,CASSPQAGALSGNTIYF
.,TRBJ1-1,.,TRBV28,TGTGCCAGCAGTTTAACAGCTCTGAACACTGAAGCTTTCTTT,CASSLTALNTEAFF
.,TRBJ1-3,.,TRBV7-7,TGTGCCAGCAGCTTGGACACGGGAAACACCATATATTTT,CASSLDTGNTIYF
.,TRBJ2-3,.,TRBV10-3,TGTGCCACCTCTAGCGCTCAGTGGGGTGACCCGCAGTATTTT,CATSSAQWGDPQYF
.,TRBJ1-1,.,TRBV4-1,TGCGCCAGCAGAGATGGGGGGATGAACACTGAAGCTTTCTTT,CASRDGGMNTEAFF
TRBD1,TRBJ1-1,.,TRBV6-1,TGTGCCAGCAGTCCATCAGGGGGCACTGAAGCTTTCTTT,CASSPSGGTEAFF
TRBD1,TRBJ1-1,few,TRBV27,TGTGCCAGCAGTCCAGGGACAGCGAACACTGAAGCTTTCTTT,CASSPGTANTEAFF
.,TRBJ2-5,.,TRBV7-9,TGTGCCAGCAGCAAGGCTGGGGGGGCCATCCATGAGACCCAGTACTTC,CASSKAGGAIHETQYF
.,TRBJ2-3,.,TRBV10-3,TGTGCCATCAGTGAAAACCAAGTGGGGGGGCCAGATACGCAGTATTTT,CAISENQVGGPDTQYF